The rows below give T cell receptor beta chains drawn from one sample of a study of CD8 T cells in ankylosing spondylitis. TCRdb reprocessed the 5' RACE reads via MiXCR and lists one record per CDR3 protein. The sample carries some 400,000 distinct CDR3 sequences, approximately 20% recorded once. The sequenced sample was blood, either unsorted or a sorted T cell fraction (not recorded which). The receptors were gathered from a male donor with ankylosing spondylitis. Each CDR3 is given with its conserved first and last residue. A D gene is named only where the DNA matches it firmly. Size values are once, few and many counts, or a class for expanded clones, and some rows have none.

abundance | j_gene | v_gene | d_gene | CDR3aa | CDR3nt
- | TRBJ2-1 | TRBV9 | TRBD2 | CASSVGAGGVSYNEQFF | TGTGCCAGCAGCGTCGGGGCGGGAGGGGTGTCCTACAATGAGCAGTTCTTC
- | TRBJ2-3 | TRBV12-3/TRBV12-4 | - | CASSRRGMSDTQYF | TGTGCCAGCAGCCGAAGGGGTATGTCAGATACGCAGTATTTT
- | TRBJ2-7 | TRBV5-1 | - | CASSVGTGTYEQYF | TGCGCCAGCAGCGTTGGGACGGGGACCTACGAGCAGTACTTC
- | TRBJ2-1 | TRBV20-1 | - | CSARERVTYYNEQFF | TGCAGTGCTAGAGAAAGGGTAACCTACTACAATGAGCAGTTCTTC
- | TRBJ2-3 | TRBV15 | - | CATSRDRRGLQQDTQYF | TGTGCCACCAGCAGAGATCGGCGCGGACTACAACAAGATACGCAGTATTTT
few | TRBJ2-2 | TRBV27 | TRBD1 | CASRTGANPNTGELFF | TGTGCCAGTCGGACAGGGGCAAATCCGAACACCGGGGAGCTGTTTTTT
few | TRBJ2-5 | TRBV5-1 | - | CASSLGPQGQETQYF | TGCGCCAGCAGCTTGGGACCACAGGGTCAGGAGACCCAGTACTTC
few | TRBJ1-3 | TRBV5-5 | - | CASSFDPGNTIYF | TGTGCCAGCAGCTTCGACCCTGGAAACACCATATATTTT
- | TRBJ2-1 | TRBV20-1 | TRBD2 | CSARDRGRLAGSYNEQFF | TGCAGTGCTAGAGATCGGGGGAGGCTAGCGGGATCCTACAATGAGCAGTTCTTC
- | TRBJ2-2 | TRBV20-1 | TRBD2 | CSARGGSGSDTGELFF | TGCAGTGCTAGGGGGGGTAGCGGGTCAGACACCGGGGAGCTGTTTTTT
few | TRBJ1-2 | TRBV6-5 | - | CAAFSQNYGYTF | TGTGCCGCCTTTTCCCAAAACTATGGCTACACCTTC
few | TRBJ2-5 | TRBV12-3/TRBV12-4 | - | CASSSQRPQYF | TGTGCCAGCAGTTCCCAACGCCCCCAGTACTTC
- | TRBJ1-1 | TRBV12-3/TRBV12-4 | - | CASSPSPGHPGTEAFF | TGTGCCAGCAGCCCCTCCCCGGGACACCCGGGGACTGAAGCTTTCTTT
many | TRBJ1-5 | TRBV12-3/TRBV12-4 | - | CASSWGHQPQHF | TGTGCCAGCAGTTGGGGTCATCAGCCCCAGCATTTT
many | TRBJ2-7 | TRBV24-1 | - | CATSQGYEQYF | TGTGCCACCAGTCAAGGCTACGAGCAGTACTTC
few | TRBJ2-1 | TRBV28 | - | CATYTPAGIEQFF | TGTGCCACCTACACACCCGCCGGGATCGAGCAGTTCTTC
- | TRBJ2-1 | TRBV7-9 | - | CASSPLWTVVDNEQFF | TGTGCCAGCAGCCCCCTCTGGACGGTGGTCGACAATGAGCAGTTCTTC
- | TRBJ2-7 | TRBV11-3 | TRBD1 | CASSLGTGRFYEQYF | TGTGCCAGCAGCTTGGGGACAGGGCGTTTCTACGAGCAGTACTTC
- | TRBJ1-1 | TRBV30 | - | CAWSQFRNTEAFF | TGTGCCTGGAGCCAATTCAGGAACACTGAAGCTTTCTTT
few | TRBJ2-7 | TRBV2 | - | CASSYPVEYEQYF | TGTGCCAGCAGCTACCCAGTGGAGTACGAGCAGTACTTC
- | TRBJ2-2 | TRBV11-1 | TRBD1 | CASSAGTGGYTGELFF | TGTGCCAGCAGCGCCGGGACAGGAGGATACACCGGGGAGCTGTTTTTT
- | TRBJ1-5 | TRBV6-1 | TRBD1 | CASSGQGAYQPQHF | TGTGCCAGCAGCGGACAGGGGGCATATCAGCCCCAGCATTTT
- | TRBJ2-7 | TRBV7-2 | TRBD2 | CASSPSGTSSSEQYF | TGTGCCAGCAGCCCATCCGGGACTAGCTCCTCCGAGCAGTACTTC
many | TRBJ2-2 | TRBV5-5 | - | CASSLRQANTGELFF | TGTGCCAGCAGCTTGCGTCAGGCTAACACCGGGGAGCTGTTTTTT
- | TRBJ1-6 | TRBV3-1 | - | CASSQVESNSPLHF | TGTGCCAGCAGCCAAGTTGAAAGCAATTCACCCCTCCACTTT
- | TRBJ1-1 | TRBV20-1 | - | CSARIQANTEAFF | TGCAGTGCTAGAATACAGGCAAACACTGAAGCTTTCTTT
many | TRBJ2-7 | TRBV20-1 | TRBD2 | CSARLAGVSYEQYF | TGCAGTGCCCGACTAGCGGGCGTCTCCTACGAGCAGTACTTC
- | TRBJ2-5 | TRBV7-9 | - | CASSFGGGQETQYF | TGTGCCAGCAGCTTCGGGGGAGGACAGGAGACCCAGTACTTC
few | TRBJ2-3 | TRBV7-6 | - | CASSAPAGTDTQYF | TGTGCCAGCAGCGCTCCTGCGGGTACAGATACGCAGTATTTT
- | TRBJ2-1 | TRBV7-9 | - | CASSKFGASYNEQFF | TGTGCCAGCAGCAAGTTCGGGGCATCCTACAATGAGCAGTTCTTC
- | TRBJ2-2 | TRBV6-2/TRBV6-3 | TRBD2 | CASRPTGLAGNTGELFF | TGTGCCAGCAGACCAACCGGACTAGCGGGCAACACCGGGGAGCTGTTTTTT
many | TRBJ1-1 | TRBV20-1 | TRBD1 | CSADRTGGNTEAFF | TGCAGTGCAGACCGGACAGGGGGCAACACTGAAGCTTTCTTT
few | TRBJ2-1 | TRBV15 | - | CATSSHGGIIDEQFF | TGTGCCACCAGCAGTCATGGGGGAATTATAGATGAGCAGTTCTTC
few | TRBJ2-2 | TRBV28 | TRBD1 | CASSFGQGVVYTGELFF | TGTGCCAGCAGTTTTGGTCAGGGGGTAGTTTACACCGGGGAGCTGTTTTTT
- | TRBJ2-5 | TRBV7-9 | TRBD2 | CASSSDRLARETQYF | TGTGCCAGCAGCTCCGACCGACTAGCCCGAGAGACCCAGTACTTC
- | TRBJ2-5 | TRBV10-3 | - | CAIAQGIQETQYF | TGTGCCATTGCGCAGGGGATTCAAGAGACCCAGTACTTC
few | TRBJ2-2 | TRBV5-1 | - | CASSFREDNTGELFF | TGCGCCAGCAGCTTCAGGGAGGATAACACCGGGGAGCTGTTTTTT
few | TRBJ2-2 | TRBV10-2 | TRBD2 | CASEREEGGELFF | TGCGCCAGCGAGCGGGAGGAAGGCGGGGAGCTGTTTTTT
- | TRBJ2-7 | TRBV20-1 | TRBD2 | CSALDPLAGVGEQYF | TGCAGTGCCCTAGACCCACTAGCGGGAGTAGGTGAGCAGTACTTC
- | TRBJ2-7 | TRBV6-1 | - | CASSDWNYEQYF | TGTGCCAGCAGTGACTGGAACTACGAGCAGTACTTC
- | TRBJ2-5 | TRBV30 | - | CAWSPGIGYQETQYF | TGTGCCTGGAGTCCGGGAATCGGGTATCAAGAGACCCAGTACTTC
few | TRBJ1-5 | TRBV28 | - | CASSFDTGGYSNQPQHF | TGTGCCAGCAGTTTCGACACCGGGGGATATAGCAATCAGCCCCAGCATTTT
- | TRBJ1-5 | TRBV28 | - | CASSSAGTYPRSQHF | TGTGCCAGCAGTTCCGCCGGGACCTACCCTAGGTCCCAGCATTTT
few | TRBJ2-2 | TRBV12-3/TRBV12-4 | TRBD1 | CASRQGRTGELFF | TGTGCCAGCAGACAGGGGAGAACCGGGGAGCTGTTTTTT
- | TRBJ1-4 | TRBV5-1 | - | CASSLGDNEKLFF | TGCGCCAGCAGCTTAGGGGATAATGAAAAACTGTTTTTT
few | TRBJ2-1 | TRBV7-8 | TRBD2 | CASSYSGSDFF | TGTGCCAGCAGCTATAGCGGGAGTGATTTCTTC
- | TRBJ2-5 | TRBV4-3 | - | CASSQGITQETQYF | TGCGCCAGCAGCCAAGGAATCACCCAAGAGACCCAGTACTTC
- | TRBJ2-2 | TRBV6-1 | TRBD2 | CASERELGTGELFF | TGTGCCAGTGAGCGGGAGCTCGGCACCGGGGAGCTGTTTTTT
few | TRBJ1-5 | TRBV12-3/TRBV12-4 | - | CASSRQVRNQPQHF | TGTGCCAGCAGCCGACAGGTTCGCAATCAGCCCCAGCATTTT
few | TRBJ1-1 | TRBV7-3 | - | CASSPMPGGTEAFF | TGTGCCAGCAGCCCCATGCCGGGAGGCACTGAAGCTTTCTTT